This entry is about one T cell receptor (beta chain). Its specificity is not known. The data were taken from a study of T cells in Graves' hyperthyroidism and ophthalmopathy. General study results and limits: Blood also contained most expanded thyroid clonotypes above 0.001. Model output signaled ophthalmopathy a median around 5.9 months ahead of onset.

Stable hyperthyroidism: no ophthalmopathy progression over 18 months of follow-up. Each diagnosis drew on symptoms, thyroxine, TRAb, thyroid ultrasound and orbital computed tomography findings. TCR beta CDR3 region amplification was performed from RNA transcripts. RT-PCR in the first round (using the HTBI primer set) targeted the TCR CDR3. Each CDR3 protein gets one entry after TCRdb re-called the multiplex PCR reads with MiXCR. This table has approximately 400,000 distinct CDR3 sequences, more than 15% appearing once. Trimming removed 0 bases at V and 3 bases at J, with 11 bases between. The CDR3 is made up of 16 amino acids. The germline V gene has CDR1 LNHNV and CDR2 YYDKDF (reference sequence).

Sample: blood. This chain joins TRBV15 and TRBJ1-4; TRBD1 is a possible D gene (6 bases). The receptor was derived from a woman under 30 with Graves' hyperthyroidism. CDR3 in DNA: TGTGCCACCAGCAGAGATCGAGGGGGGCCTAATGAAAAACTGTTTTTT. As protein: CATSRDRGGPNEKLFF.